Following are 11 T cell receptor beta chains from one sample sequenced in a study of blood T cell repertoires in COVID-19. Data came from immunoSEQ multiplex PCR; TCRdb stores just in-frame clones and leaves some out. The repertoire includes about 160,000 clones, about four fifths of them detected once, and around 13% sits in the top ten. The material sequenced was peripheral blood. The source of these receptors is a woman over 75 with acute or convalescent COVID-19.

This clone was detected only a few times. V and J are TRBV28 and TRBJ1-5; D is perhaps TRBD1 (5 bases). This CDR3 is built from 13 residues. In germline, CDR1 is MDHEN, CDR2 SYDVKM. Trimming removed 7 bases from V and 7 bases from J, with 14 bases in between. The CDR3 nucleotides are TGTGCCAGCACTTGGGGGGAAGGGCAGCCCCAGCATTTT. This sequence encodes CASTWGEGQPQHF.

Comments on this clone: Compared with germline, one end of the junction differs, possibly owing to a read error. V is TRBV7-9 and J is TRBJ1-2; a weak D match, TRBD1 (6 bases). This CDR3 region has 16 residues. CDR1 and CDR2 from the germline V gene are SEHNR and FQNEAQ (reference sequence). The CDR3 sequence is CASSPSLLYLKGGEPF. CDR3 nucleotides: TGTGCCAGCAGCCCTAGTCTTCTCTACTTAAAAGGGGGGGAACCCTTC. Based on the CDR3 plus reference TRBV7-9 and TRBJ1-2, the full variable domain is DTGVSQNPRHKITKRGQNVTFRCDPISEHNRLYWYRQTLGQGPEFLTYFQNEAQLEKSRLLSDRFSAERPKGSFSTLEIQRTEQGDSAMYLCASSPSLLYLKGGEPFGSGTRLTVV.

The chain links TRBV6-5 to TRBJ1-4; TRBD1 aligns across 7 bases. Germline values: CDR1 MNHEY, CDR2 SVGAGI. V lost 5 bases to trimming and J lost 7 bases; unmatched junction nucleotides: 7. This CDR3 spans 14 amino acids. In DNA, the CDR3 is TGTGCCAGCAGTCAACAGGGGCTCAGTGAAAAACTGTTTTTT. It specifies CASSQQGLSEKLFF.

The chain combines TRBV15 with TRBJ2-7; 7 nucleotides align to TRBD2. The germline V gene has CDR1 LNHNV and CDR2 YYDKDF (reference sequence). The CDR3 spans 15 residues. The V segment lost 6 bases and the J segment 2 bases; nucleotides outside the gene matches: 10. The CDR3 loop reads CATRSLSGSTYEQYF. Here the CDR3 DNA reads TGTGCCACCAGGAGTCTTAGCGGGTCTACCTACGAGCAGTACTTC.

This clone turned up a few times. The V and J genes are TRBV3-1 (or the pseudogene TRBV3-2) and TRBJ2-3; 8 bases map to TRBD2. The germline V gene has CDR1 LGHDT and CDR2 YNNKEL (reference sequence). This CDR3 has 15 amino acids. The V and J ends lost 4 bases and 6 bases, in that order; junction bases with no gene match: 9. CDR3 sequence reads: CASSRAGAPKDTQYF. In nucleotides, the CDR3 is TGTGCCAGCAGCCGAGCGGGAGCCCCTAAGGATACGCAGTATTTT.

The chain uses TRBV5-1 and TRBJ2-5; TRBD1 might be the D (6 bases). The V end was cut by 4 bases, the J end by 2 bases, with 12 bases between. CDR3 size: 14 residues. CDR1 and CDR2 from the germline V gene are SGHRS and YFSETQ. Written as DNA, the CDR3 is TGCGCCAGCAGCGTACAGGGTCGTCAAGAGACCCAGTACTTC. Amino acid sequence: CASSVQGRQETQYF.

The CDR3 DNA reads as TGCGCCAGCAGCACTGGACAGAACACTGAAGCTTTCTTT. It is translated as CASSTGQNTEAFF. V is TRBV5-1 and J is TRBJ1-1; tentative D call: TRBD1 (5 bases). Germline V gives CDR1 SGHRS, CDR2 YFSETQ. V gave up 4 bases and J gave up 1 base, with 8 bases separating them. The CDR3 runs 13 residues.

The V and J genes are TRBV6-5 and TRBJ1-1; 7 nucleotides line up with TRBD1. CDR1 and CDR2 from the germline V gene are MNHEY and SVGAGI. Trimming at V came to 6 bases and at J to 6 bases, leaving 10 bases not matched to a gene. This CDR3 has 14 amino acids. CDR3 amino acids: CASRSPGGFSEAFF. CDR3 nucleotide sequence: TGTGCCAGCAGGTCCCCAGGGGGTTTTTCTGAAGCTTTCTTT.

The chain carries TRBV5-4 and TRBJ2-7, with no clear D. Per the germline V gene, CDR1 is SGHNT and CDR2 is YYREEE (reference sequence). V was clipped by 3 bases and J by 6 bases, with 13 bases between them. CDR3 length: 13 residues. CDR3 residues: CASSYLDSGEQYF. Here the CDR3 DNA reads TGTGCCAGCAGCTACCTAGACTCCGGCGAGCAGTACTTC. Looking up the rest from reference TRBV5-4 and TRBJ2-7 gives the full variable domain: ETGVTQSPTHLIKTRGQQVTLRCSSQSGHNTVSWYQQALGQGPQFIFQYYREEENGRGNFPPRFSGLQFPNYSSELNVNALELDDSALYLCASSYLDSGEQYFGPGTRLTVT.

The chain joins TRBV4-2 to TRBJ1-5, with TRBD1 matching 12 bases. The CDR3 runs 17 residues. With V trimmed by 0 bases and J by 6 bases, 6 bases remained unmatched. Per the germline V gene, CDR1 is LGHNA and CDR2 is YNFKEQ. DNA of the CDR3: TGTGCCAGCAGCCAAGATTTGGGACAGGGGGCATCTCAGCCCCAGCATTTT. This codes for CASSQDLGQGASQPQHF.

In the case of this clone: Other nucleotide sequences from this sample produce the same CDR3. The chain joins TRBV29-1 to TRBJ1-2; D is possibly TRBD1 (5 bases). CDR3 length: 12 residues. Germline V CDR1 and CDR2: SQVTM, ANQGSEA. V lost 4 bases and J 4 bases, leaving 10 bases between the germline ends. The CDR3 bases are TGCAGCGTTGGAGGGAGGGGCTATGGCTACACCTTC. This codes for CSVGGRGYGYTF.